This entry lists 20 T cell receptor beta chains sequenced from one sample in a study of cytomegalovirus exposure and HLA in healthy donors (dated by TCRdb to about 2017). The library came from the immunoSEQ multiplex PCR assay. For the multiplex PCR, a mixture combining 60 forward primers for TCR Vbeta segments and 13 reverse primers for TCR Jbeta segments was used. TCRdb's version of the immuneACCESS table is confined to in-frame rearrangements and falls short of the full clone set. An unresolved V gene accounts for under half of the shortfall where checked; the remainder is of unknown origin. This sample holds roughly 290,000 clones; over 85% were observed only once. The ten largest make up around 2.1% of the sample. Sequencing was carried out using PBMCs. All receptors come from a woman between 18 and 30 years old in good health and CMV-seronegative.

The rearrangement links TRBV5-1 to TRBJ2-1, with 9 bases aligning to TRBD2. The CDR3 runs 14 residues. The trim removed 4 bases at V and 7 bases at J, leaving 6 bases unmatched. Germline V CDR1 and CDR2: SGHRS, YFSETQ. In DNA form, the CDR3 reads TGCGCCAGCAGCGGCGGGGGGGCCGGGAATGAGCAGTTCTTC. It specifies CASSGGGAGNEQFF.

The chain recombines TRBV30 with TRBJ2-1, with 16 bases fitting TRBD2. The CDR3 loop spans 20 amino acids. CDR1 GTSNPN and CDR2 SVGIG come from the germline V gene (reference sequence). V dropped 3 bases and J dropped 4; count of bases not matched to a gene: 15. The CDR3, as DNA: TGTGCCTGGAGGGGTAGCTCGGGACTAGCGGGGGGGCTCGATTACAATGAGCAGTTCTTC. It is translated as CAWRGSSGLAGGLDYNEQFF.

The gene calls are TRBV7-6 and TRBJ2-7, with a tentative D call TRBD2 (5 bases). The CDR3 sequence is 15 residues long. Between the trimmed V and J ends, which lost 0 bases and 3 bases, there was a span of 12 bases. Per germline, CDR1 SGHVS and CDR2 FNYEAQ. The CDR3 here is CASSLAPATSYEQYF. CDR3 bases: TGTGCCAGCAGCTTAGCCCCGGCAACTAGCTACGAGCAGTACTTC.

The chain recombines TRBV4-1 with TRBJ2-6; possibly TRBD2 for D (6 bases). Trimming pared 3 bases from V and 3 bases from J, leaving 12 bases between. Germline values: CDR1 MGHRA, CDR2 YSYEKL. The CDR3 is 16 residues long. The CDR3 loop is CASSQGNSGGANVLTF. CDR3 DNA: TGCGCCAGCAGCCAGGGGAATAGCGGTGGGGCCAACGTCCTGACTTTC.

In regard to this clone: The conserved closing phenylalanine or tryptophan is absent in this CDR3, likely reflecting a read error. This rearrangement joins TRBV6-5 to TRBJ2-7; TRBD2 is a possible D gene (5 bases). Germline CDR1 MNHEY, CDR2 SVGAGI. CDR3 length: 13 amino acids. Deletions cut 7 bases from V and 5 bases from J, with 15 bases between. The CDR3: CASMSGEEHEQYL. The CDR3 DNA sequence: TGTGCCAGCATGAGCGGAGAAGAACACGAGCAGTACCTC.

The CDR3 spells CASSLIAQEVGGYTF. In DNA, the CDR3 is TGTGCCAGCAGCTTGATTGCCCAGGAGGTGGGGGGCTACACCTTC. The chain carries TRBV5-5 and TRBJ1-2; D is ambiguous. Germline assignment: CDR1 SGHKS and CDR2 YYEKEE (reference sequence). Trimming removed 1 base at V and 8 bases at J, with 18 bases between. This CDR3 comprises 15 residues. The whole variable domain, remainder taken from reference TRBV5-5 and TRBJ1-2, is DAGVTQSPTHLIKTRGQQVTLRCSPISGHKSVSWYQQVLGQGPQFIFQYYEKEERGRGNFPDRFSARQFPNYSSELNVNALLLGDSALYLCASSLIAQEVGGYTFGSGTRLTVV.

The gene calls are TRBV6-5 and TRBJ2-4; TRBD2 might be the D (6 bases). Trimming took off 0 bases at V and 2 bases at J, with 11 bases between the two ends. This CDR3 has 16 amino acids. Germline lookup yields CDR1 MNHEY and CDR2 SVGAGI. CDR3 in DNA: TGTGCCAGCAGTTACTCGGGACGGGGGACCAAAAACATTCAGTACTTC. Its translation is CASSYSGRGTKNIQYF.

The chain carries TRBV18 and TRBJ2-4; D ambiguous. In germline, CDR1 is KGHSH, CDR2 LQKENI. CDR3 size: 14 residues. The ends were cut back, 2 bases at V and 1 base at J, with 6 bases in the middle. The CDR3 sequence is CASSPSRAKNIQYF. CDR3 DNA: TGTGCCAGCTCACCATCGCGGGCCAAAAACATTCAGTACTTC. The full variable domain, its missing parts supplied by reference TRBV18 and TRBJ2-4, is NAGVMQNPRHLVRRRGQEARLRCSPMKGHSHVYWYRQLPEEGLKFMVYLQKENIIDESGMPKERFSAEFPKEGPSILRIQQVVRGDSAAYFCASSPSRAKNIQYFGAGTRLSVL.

The rearrangement links TRBV18 to TRBJ2-1; TRBD1 is a possible D gene (6 bases). The CDR3 length is 14 residues. CDR1 and CDR2 from the germline V gene are KGHSH and LQKENI. Trimming removed 2 bases from V and 8 bases from J, with 13 bases in between. The CDR3 coding sequence is TGTGCCAGCTCACCAGGGCAGGGGAGCGATGAGCAGTTCTTC. This codes for CASSPGQGSDEQFF. Using reference TRBV18 and TRBJ2-1 for the parts outside the CDR3, the full variable domain is NAGVMQNPRHLVRRRGQEARLRCSPMKGHSHVYWYRQLPEEGLKFMVYLQKENIIDESGMPKERFSAEFPKEGPSILRIQQVVRGDSAAYFCASSPGQGSDEQFFGPGTRLTVL.

The J gene is TRBJ1-3, the V gene TRBV18, with D tentatively TRBD1 (6 bases). Trimming removed 5 bases from V and 4 bases from J, with 12 bases in between. The CDR3 is 14 amino acids. The germline CDR1 and CDR2 sequences are KGHSH and LQKENI. The CDR3: CASSLQGYGNTIYF. CDR3 coding DNA: TGTGCCAGCTCATTACAGGGTTACGGAAACACCATATATTTT. Looking up the rest from reference TRBV18 and TRBJ1-3 gives the full variable domain: NAGVMQNPRHLVRRRGQEARLRCSPMKGHSHVYWYRQLPEEGLKFMVYLQKENIIDESGMPKERFSAEFPKEGPSILRIQQVVRGDSAAYFCASSLQGYGNTIYFGEGSWLTVV.

This clone was observed once. The CDR3 DNA follows: TGTGCCAGTACCAGACAGGGTGAAACAGATACGCAGTATTTT. It yields the protein CASTRQGETDTQYF. The genes are TRBV19 and TRBJ2-3; 7 bases are shared with TRBD1. The CDR3 loop spans 14 amino acids. Germline V gene lookup returns CDR1 LNHDA and CDR2 SQIVND (reference sequence). The junction had 7 bases not matched to a gene; V was cut back by 7 bases and J by 3 bases.

The chain is built from TRBV28 and TRBJ2-6; a possible D gene is TRBD2 (6 bases). The germline V gene encodes CDR1 MDHEN and CDR2 SYDVKM. The V gene lost 4 bases and the J gene lost 0 bases, with 7 bases spanning the gap. The CDR3 is 15 amino acids. Here the CDR3 reads CASSWGDSGANVLTF. In DNA form, the CDR3 reads TGTGCCAGCAGTTGGGGGGACTCTGGGGCCAACGTCCTGACTTTC.

The rearrangement joins TRBV28 to TRBJ1-5; 7 nucleotides align to TRBD1. Germline values: CDR1 MDHEN, CDR2 SYDVKM. Trimming cost V 4 bases and J 1 base; bases outside gene matches: 10. The CDR3 covers 17 residues. For the CDR3, the DNA is TGTGCCAGCAGTTCAACTCTGACAGGGCCCAGCAATCAGCCCCAGCATTTT. Encoded protein: CASSSTLTGPSNQPQHF.

The chain uses TRBV29-1 and TRBJ1-1; D gene unclear. Deletions cut 5 bases from V and 5 bases from J, with 9 bases between. The CDR3 contains 11 residues. The germline V gene has CDR1 SQVTM and CDR2 ANQGSEA. CDR3 sequence: CSVPPGTEAFF. CDR3 sequence (DNA): TGCAGCGTTCCCCCGGGGACTGAAGCTTTCTTT.

This chain links TRBV10-3 with TRBJ2-7; perhaps TRBD2 as D (6 bases). Per germline, CDR1 ENHRY and CDR2 SYGVKD. Trimming pared 8 bases from V and 4 bases from J, leaving 12 bases between. This CDR3 has 12 residues. CDR3 loop: CAIGTFVYEQYF. CDR3 nucleotides: TGTGCCATCGGGACTTTCGTGTACGAGCAGTACTTC.

This clone was counted between two and nine times. The chain is built from TRBV27 and TRBJ1-6; D perhaps matches TRBD1 (5 bases). The CDR3 length is 14 residues. The germline gives CDR1 MNHEY, CDR2 SMNVEV (reference sequence). V was clipped by 6 bases and J by 5 bases, with 11 bases between them. CDR3 bases: TGTGCCAGCAGCGGTCGCAGGGATAATTCACCCCTCCACTTT. This sequence encodes CASSGRRDNSPLHF.

The chain recombines TRBV18 with TRBJ2-3, with D perhaps matching TRBD1 (6 bases). V gave up 2 bases and J gave up 0 bases, with 6 bases separating them. The CDR3 sequence is 14 residues long. Germline V lookup: CDR1 KGHSH, CDR2 LQKENI. The CDR3 sequence: CASSPGGSTDTQYF. CDR3 DNA sequence: TGTGCCAGCTCACCAGGGGGCAGCACAGATACGCAGTATTTT.

The chain joins TRBV27 to TRBJ1-1; D is ambiguous. V lost 5 bases, J lost 0 bases, and 7 bases lay in between. CDR3 length: 13 amino acids. The germline V gene encodes CDR1 MNHEY and CDR2 SMNVEV (reference sequence). This CDR3 is CASSPYLNTEAFF. The CDR3 nucleotides are TGTGCCAGCAGTCCCTACCTGAACACTGAAGCTTTCTTT.

The CDR3 DNA follows: TGTGCCAGCAGAGGGGACAGCACTAATTCACCCCTCCACTTT. This translates into CASRGDSTNSPLHF. The chain combines TRBV2 with TRBJ1-6, with TRBD1 matching 7 bases. The CDR3 totals 14 residues. Germline values: CDR1 SNHLY, CDR2 FYNNEI. V gave up 6 bases and J gave up 6 bases; unmatched junction bases: 5.

The chain joins TRBV7-8 to TRBJ1-1, with TRBD1 matching over 8 bases. CDR3 size: 16 residues. Germline lookup yields CDR1 SGHVS and CDR2 FQNEAQ. J gave up 1 base and V 1 base, and 5 bases lay outside the gene matches. CDR3: CASSLEPGGKNTEAFF. DNA for the CDR3: TGTGCCAGCAGCTTAGAACCAGGGGGCAAGAACACTGAAGCTTTCTTT.